This T cell receptor (beta chain) stems from a study of blood T cell repertoires in COVID-19. The CDR3 runs to 16 residues. The J segment lost 7 bases and the V segment lost 0 bases, leaving 9 bases of the junction unmatched. The repertoire was sequenced with immunoSEQ multiplex PCR; TCRdb's copy has only in-frame clones and lacks some. Of 120,000 to 150,000 clones listed, approximately 80% are singletons. V usage is TRBV23-1 and J usage is TRBJ1-5; 7 bases fit TRBD1. TRBV23-1 qualifies as an ORF whose function is uncertain. The sequence came from a man in his 60s with active or convalescent COVID-19. What was sequenced was peripheral blood. CDR3 residues: CASSQSDRTGCQPQHF. The DNA for the CDR3 is TGCGCCAGCAGTCAATCCGACCGGACAGGATGCCAGCCCCAGCATTTT.